This entry lists 25 T cell receptor beta chains sequenced from one sample in a study of blood T cells in healthy people across ages (dated by TCRdb to the mid-2010s). The library came from 5' RACE. This sample was sequenced with an Illumina HiSeq 2500. The second PCR ran for about 6 to 11 cycles and used a J-beta primer mix along with a sample-barcoded 5' primer. TCRdb cleaned the public reads at Q25 with fastp, built clones with MiXCR and kept in-frame beta chains. Duplicate CDR3 protein sequences are folded into a single record with the most common DNA and genes. This sample gives 1.2 million to 1.5 million distinct CDR3 sequences in total; around 55% of them show up just once. Over 5.5% of the sample lies in the top ten. Sample: blood. All receptors come from a man between 18 and 35 years old in good health.

The V call is TRBV3-1, the J call TRBJ2-3; possible D gene TRBD2, 6 bases. The germline CDR1 and CDR2 sequences are LGHDT and YNNKEL (reference sequence). This CDR3 contains 15 residues. The germline V and J ends were trimmed by 1 base and 3 bases, with 11 bases remaining between them. The CDR3 reads CASSQGALATDTQYF. CDR3 DNA sequence: TGTGCCAGCAGCCAAGGGGCGCTAGCGACAGATACGCAGTATTTT.

The chain uses TRBV14 and TRBJ2-2, with D unclear. Trimming took 0 bases from V and 4 from J, leaving 12 bases between them. CDR1 and CDR2 from the germline V gene are SGHDN and FVKESK. The CDR3 has 16 amino acids. CDR3 nucleotide sequence: TGTGCCAGCAGCCAAGATCCTCCCTCGGCCACCGGGGAGCTGTTTTTT. Translating it yields CASSQDPPSATGELFF.

This clonotype was seen more than once but under ten times. The rearrangement links TRBV7-2 to TRBJ2-7, with TRBD2 matching over 9 bases. Trimming took 5 bases from V and 10 from J; bases not matched to a gene: 15. CDR1 SGHTA and CDR2 FQGNSA come from the germline V gene. The CDR3 consists of 15 residues. The chain's CDR3 is CASSPGRGGAGKQYF. CDR3 sequence (DNA): TGTGCCAGCAGCCCAGGCCGCGGGGGGGCCGGTAAACAGTACTTC.

Many counts were recorded for this clonotype. The V call is TRBV20-1, the J call TRBJ2-7; D gene ambiguous. Germline-derived CDR1 and CDR2 are DFQATT and SNEGSKA (reference sequence). The CDR3 extends over 14 amino acids. V lost 5 bases and J lost 3, with 17 bases in between. This CDR3 is CSARTADRLYEQYF. Written as DNA, the CDR3 is TGCAGTGCTCGGACCGCGGACCGCCTCTACGAGCAGTACTTC.

The genes are TRBV6-5 and TRBJ2-6; 7 bases agree with TRBD1. Germline CDR1 is MNHEY and CDR2 is SVGAGI. J lost 0 bases, V lost 10 bases, and 9 bases had no gene match. The CDR3 loop spans 16 amino acids. The CDR3, as DNA: TGTGCCACGGCCAGGGGGTTCCTCTCTGGGGCCAACGTCCTGACTTTC. Its translation is CATARGFLSGANVLTF.

This rearrangement joins TRBV20-1 to TRBJ2-7, with 13 bases lining up with TRBD2. The V and J ends lost 4 bases and 4 bases, in that order; junction bases with no gene match: 7. From germline, CDR1 is DFQATT and CDR2 SNEGSKA (reference sequence). The CDR3 consists of 15 residues. The CDR3 bases are TGCAGTGCTACCCGGACTAGCGGGGGACGTTACGAGCAGTACTTC. Translated, it gives CSATRTSGGRYEQYF.

V usage is TRBV7-9 and J usage is TRBJ2-7, with D possibly matching TRBD1 (5 bases). V was pared by 5 bases and J by 3 bases, with 17 bases between. The CDR3 covers 15 residues. Germline lookup yields CDR1 SEHNR and CDR2 FQNEAQ (reference sequence). The CDR3 DNA sequence: TGTGCCAGCAGCCAAGGGGTATCAGGGTTCTACGAGCAGTACTTC. Protein product: CASSQGVSGFYEQYF.

The chain uses TRBV27 and TRBJ2-7, with 7 bases identical to TRBD2. V lost 3 bases to trimming and J lost 3 bases; unmatched junction nucleotides: 8. In germline, CDR1 is MNHEY, CDR2 SMNVEV (reference sequence). This CDR3 spans 15 amino acids. The CDR3 DNA sequence: TGTGCCAGCAGTTTTGCAGCGGGGTATTTCTACGAGCAGTACTTC. Residues: CASSFAAGYFYEQYF.

The chain combines TRBV6-5 with TRBJ2-3; D might be TRBD1 (5 bases). CDR1 is MNHEY, CDR2 SVGAGI, per germline. The CDR3 sequence is 16 residues long. V was shortened by 2 bases and J by 0 bases, with 12 bases between the two germline ends. CDR3 DNA: TGTGCCAGCAGTTACCATACAGGCCCTAGCACAGATACGCAGTATTTT. Translating it yields CASSYHTGPSTDTQYF.

The chain employs TRBV4-3 and TRBJ2-5; the D gene is possibly TRBD2 (5 bases). Germline V lookup: CDR1 LGHNA, CDR2 YSLEER. V was trimmed by 0 bases and J by 11 bases, leaving 16 bases between them. CDR3 length: 14 amino acids. The CDR3 is CASSQDLGEYEQYF. CDR3 coding DNA: TGCGCCAGCAGCCAAGATCTTGGGGAGTATGAGCAGTACTTC.

The chain links TRBV4-1 to TRBJ2-1, with D unclear. Germline loops: CDR1 MGHRA, CDR2 YSYEKL. Between the trimmed V and J ends, which lost 4 bases and 10 bases, there was a span of 8 bases. The CDR3 covers 11 residues. CDR3 nucleotide sequence: TGCGCCAGCAGCCTTAACGCCGAGCAGTTCTTC. Protein sequence: CASSLNAEQFF.

The CDR3 is CASSYFSGYEQYF. The CDR3 nucleotides are TGTGCCAGCAGTTACTTTTCTGGGTACGAGCAGTACTTC. The chain couples TRBV6-5 to TRBJ2-4; D remains unclear. The last part of the DNA fits TRBJ2-7 better; the J call may be wrong. The CDR3 runs to 13 residues. Germline-derived CDR1 and CDR2 are MNHEY and SVGAGI.

In the case of this clonotype: Given a much more abundant clone one base away, this may be a read error. The V gene is TRBV7-2, the J gene TRBJ2-7; unclear D gene. CDR1 is SGHTA, CDR2 FQGNSA, per germline. V was clipped by 5 bases and J by 2 bases, with 10 bases between them. The length of the CDR3 is 13 residues. The CDR3 loop is CASSVRWAYEQYF. The CDR3 nucleotides are TGTGCCAGCAGCGTAAGGTGGGCCTACGAGCAGTACTTC.

This chain uses TRBV20-1 with TRBJ2-1; D not certain. The germline CDR1 and CDR2 sequences are DFQATT and SNEGSKA (reference sequence). The CDR3 consists of 12 residues. Trimming took off 1 base at V and 8 bases at J, with 9 bases between the two ends. The CDR3 here is CSARVYSDEQFF. DNA for the CDR3: TGCAGTGCTAGAGTTTACTCGGATGAGCAGTTCTTC.

V is TRBV11-2 and J is TRBJ2-7; D might be TRBD1 (6 bases). This CDR3 comprises 14 residues. The ends were cut back, 5 bases at V and 6 bases at J, with 17 bases in the middle. Germline CDR1 reads SGHAT; CDR2 reads FQNNGV. CDR3 amino acids: CASSPPRGASEQYF. The DNA for the CDR3 is TGTGCCAGCAGCCCCCCCAGGGGAGCTAGCGAGCAGTACTTC.

The chain combines TRBV6-1 with TRBJ2-1; 8 bases fit TRBD2. The CDR3 length is 14 residues. CDR1 is MNHNS and CDR2 is SASEGT in the germline V gene. V shed 6 bases, J shed 0 bases, and the junction held 1 base outside the gene matches. The CDR3 DNA is TGTGCCAGCAGGGGGACTAGCTCCTACAATGAGCAGTTCTTC. Its protein product is CASRGTSSYNEQFF.

The rearrangement uses TRBV4-2 and TRBJ2-1; maybe TRBD2 (6 bases). The CDR3 runs to 13 residues. V dropped 0 bases and J dropped 7 bases, with 7 bases sitting between them. Germline V CDR1 and CDR2: LGHNA, YNFKEQ. The CDR3 coding sequence is TGTGCCAGCAGCCAAGAGACTAGGAATGAGCAGTTCTTC. Encoded protein: CASSQETRNEQFF.

In its sample, this clonotype was seen a few times. This sequence joins TRBV7-9 and TRBJ2-1; D may correspond to TRBD1 or TRBD2 (5 bases each). The CDR3 is 14 residues long. V dropped 5 bases and J dropped 8 bases, with 16 bases sitting between them. Germline loops: CDR1 SEHNR, CDR2 FQNEAQ (reference sequence). This CDR3 is CASSPRGPTHEQFF. The CDR3 bases are TGTGCCAGCAGCCCCCGGGGACCCACCCATGAGCAGTTCTTC.

The chain joins TRBV7-2 to TRBJ2-5, with D possibly TRBD2 on 5 matching bases. The end of the DNA aligns better with TRBJ2-7, so the J call may be wrong. Germline V gene lookup returns CDR1 SGHTA and CDR2 FQGNSA. The CDR3 totals 16 residues. CDR3 bases: TGTGCCAGCAGCTTAGCGAGGGTAATTGAGGGCTACGAGCAGTACTTC. Amino acids: CASSLARVIEGYEQYF.

This clonotype occurred a few times. The CDR3 DNA reads TGTGCCAGCAGTTTAGGGACAGGGAACGCTAACTATGGCTACACCTTC. This translates into CASSLGTGNANYGYTF. The genes are TRBV6-6 and TRBJ1-2; 9 bases are shared with TRBD1. Germline trimming cut 4 bases from V and 0 bases from J; bases unmatched to any gene: 6. This CDR3 spans 16 amino acids. Germline V gene sequence: CDR1 MNHNY, CDR2 SVGAGI (reference sequence).

The chain has TRBV20-1 and TRBJ2-3; D ambiguous. Germline assignment: CDR1 DFQATT and CDR2 SNEGSKA (reference sequence). The V gene lost 5 bases and the J gene lost 2 bases, with 20 bases spanning the gap. The CDR3 is made up of 16 amino acids. The CDR3 coding sequence is TGCAGTGCTCCCCCTTTAACCGGGCCCTACACAGATACGCAGTATTTT. Translating it yields CSAPPLTGPYTDTQYF.

V usage is TRBV7-9 and J usage is TRBJ2-1; TRBD2 aligns across 8 bases. The CDR3 runs 12 residues. CDR1 is SEHNR, CDR2 FQNEAQ, per germline (reference sequence). Germline trimming cut 8 bases from V and 10 bases from J; bases unmatched to any gene: 7. In DNA form, the CDR3 reads TGTGCCAGCCAAACCCCGGGAGGGGAGCAGTTCTTC. Residues: CASQTPGGEQFF.

This CDR3 reads CASSQDNGVTDTQYF. Written as DNA, the CDR3 is TGCGCCAGCAGCCAAGATAACGGAGTCACAGATACGCAGTATTTT. V and J are TRBV4-1 and TRBJ2-3; D gene unclear. Germline V gene lookup returns CDR1 MGHRA and CDR2 YSYEKL. V was shortened by 0 bases and J by 2 bases, with 9 bases between the two germline ends. This CDR3 has 15 residues.

The chain joins TRBV12-5 to TRBJ1-2; TRBD1 matches 12 bases. CDR3 size: 18 residues. J gave up 8 bases and V 0 bases, and 13 bases lay outside the gene matches. Germline CDR1 reads LGHNT; CDR2 reads FRNRAP. CDR3 protein: CASGLVLEGTGGLGGYTF. Written as DNA, the CDR3 is TGTGCTAGTGGTTTGGTATTGGAAGGGACAGGGGGCTTAGGAGGCTACACCTTC. Supplemented by reference TRBV12-5 and TRBJ1-2, the full variable domain reads DARVTQTPRHKVTEMGQEVTMRCQPILGHNTVFWYRQTMMQGLELLAYFRNRAPLDDSGMPKDRFSAEMPDATLATLKIQPSEPRDSAVYFCASGLVLEGTGGLGGYTFGSGTRLTVV.

V and J are TRBV2 and TRBJ2-5, with TRBD1 matching over 9 bases. Trimming removed 6 bases from V and 11 bases from J; junction bases left unmatched: 10. Germline CDR1 and CDR2: SNHLY and FYNNEI. This CDR3 spans 13 amino acids. The CDR3 sequence is CASRAGTGREQYF. CDR3 bases: TGTGCCAGCAGGGCTGGGACAGGGCGTGAGCAGTACTTC.